The subject of this entry is one T cell receptor (beta chain). What antigen it recognizes has not been identified. No quality values exist for individual bases; no much larger clone is one base distant. This record comes from a study of chemoradiotherapy in HPV16-positive cancers (dated by TCRdb to the early 2020s). Study-level background: Functional T-cell assays on cells from two HPV16-positive patients defined candidate HPV-specific T-cell clones and common TCR motifs. The candidate HPV-specific TCRs and motifs were subsequently tracked in TCR repertoires obtained from 86 patients with HPV-related cancers. Whether T-cell immunity against the HPV oncoproteins E6 and E7 changes during chemoradiotherapy and whether survival is affected by this immunity were examined in the study.

Here is what the overall study found, with its caveats: Improved recurrence-free survival in HPV16-positive patients was associated with expansion of HPV-responsive T cells during chemoradiotherapy. Expansion of candidate HPV-specific clones and E7-related TCR motifs was observed in the tumor microenvironment during treatment, whereas no such expansion was observed for non-HPV-specific T cells. The functional definition of HPV-specific T cells came from only two HPV16-positive patients, and the survival association was reported for HPV16-positive patients.

Inclusive of the bounding cysteine and phenylalanine, the CDR3 is 15 residues long. Left in the record is the CDR3 DNA by itself, 45 bases read in frame from the first base. V loses 1 base, J loses 1 base, and the germline ends lie 8 bases apart. According to the germline V gene, CDR1 reads SGDLS and CDR2 reads YYNGEE. Because repertoires were sampled repeatedly during chemoradiotherapy, clonal expansion in the tumor microenvironment could be followed. The library was built by means of the immunoSEQ multiplex PCR assay. The immuneACCESS repertoire file appears here via TCRdb, limited to in-frame rearrangements. These files lack a portion of the clones; in checked studies, under half of the deficit traces to unresolved V genes, and the cause of the others is not known. Recorded for this sample are about 10,000 clones; 65% to 80% of them occurred a single time. The ten largest clonotypes hold roughly 13% of the sample.

The sequence is built from TRBV9 and TRBJ2-2; the D gene cannot be named for sure. The clonotype comes from a human donor with HPV-associated anogenital cancer. The sequences come from tumor tissue, collected from a patient who underwent chemoradiotherapy. The nucleotide sequence reads TGTGCCAGCAGCGTAAGCCCAGAGAACACCGGGGAGCTGTTTTTT. This translates into CASSVSPENTGELFF.